This TCR beta chain was obtained from a study of T cell repertoires in cytomegalovirus infection. Study-wide background: Selected CMV epitopes included recently identified HLA-C-restricted ones as well as well-studied HLA-B-restricted ones. General study results and limits: Ex vivo responses were dominated by HLA-C-restricted CMV-specific TCR beta clonotypes.

The sample holds a few counts of this clonotype. The target antigen is unknown. TCRdb itself ran the reads through MiXCR, one entry per CDR3 protein. The table has some 940,000 distinct CDR3 sequences, less than 35% seen once; the top ten hold over 13%. This CDR3 has 16 amino acids. CDR1 is MNHNY and CDR2 is SVGAGI in the germline V gene (reference sequence). V was cut by 6 bases and J by 0 bases, with 12 bases left in between. The rearrangement joins TRBV6-6 to TRBJ1-6; D is unresolved. The receptor was derived from a human donor in good health (CMV status not recorded). Some clones in this sample may be carry-over from other donors' samples. The material sequenced was cultured CD8+ T cells from PBMCs, taken from culture after CMV antigen stimulation. The chain's CDR3 is CASSDLASSYNSPLHF. The CDR3 nucleotides are TGTGCCAGCAGCGATCTAGCGAGCTCCTATAATTCACCCCTCCACTTT.